The clone carrying this T cell receptor beta chain occurred a few times. Time point given: pre-sensitization, week 0. As to treatment: therapeutic diphenylcyclopropenone sensitization with weekly scalp DPC. Trimming removed 5 bases from V and 7 bases from J, with 13 bases in between. Germline CDR1 reads SGHRS; CDR2 reads YFSETQ. The CDR3 is 13 amino acids. The data belong to a study of human T cells and chemical hapten exposure. As for the study in general: The patients, most of them female, presented with alopecia areata, totalis or universalis.

Study processing details: Sample TCR totals centred on a median of around 92,000, ranging about 20,000 to 750,000. TCRdb ran MiXCR on the RACE reads and lists one entry per CDR3 protein. TCRdb, not the original authors, processed these V and J calls. Among roughly 380,000 distinct CDR3 sequences listed, 4.5% to 6% were seen once. The sequences come from whole blood, collected in connection with sensitization to the hapten diphenylcyclopropenone (DPC). The chain employs TRBV5-1 and TRBJ2-1, with D perhaps TRBD1 (6 bases). The clonotype comes from a woman aged 45-60 years with alopecia areata. Some clones in this sample may be carry-over from other donors' samples. CDR3 sequence reads: CASRRDRPNEQFF. The CDR3 DNA sequence: TGCGCCAGCAGGCGAGACAGGCCAAATGAGCAGTTCTTC.